This TCR beta chain was profiled in a study of blood T cell repertoires in COVID-19. Study-level information: The study drew acute and convalescent COVID-19 samples from the United States, Italy and Spain. T cells, B-cell-depleted T cells, or PBMCs supplied cDNA or gDNA.

Original processing methods: For nucleated cells, counts were estimated from reference gene primer amplification. Profiling relied on immunoSEQ multiplex PCR, and the TCRdb table lists in-frame clones only, not all of them. The DNA gave D and trimming, while V, J and clone size come from that table. The sample holds 140,000 or so clones, about four fifths seen once. J was trimmed by 5 bases and V by 7 bases; bases with no gene match: 5. This CDR3 is 12 amino acids long. Germline V lookup: CDR1 MNHEY, CDR2 SMNVEV (reference sequence). The chain combines TRBV27 with TRBJ2-7; TRBD1 matches at 7 bases. This TCR came from a young man with COVID-19, enrolled during active disease. The material sequenced was peripheral blood. CDR3 sequence: CASMDRSDEQYF. The CDR3 coding sequence is TGTGCCAGCATGGACAGGTCCGACGAGCAGTACTTC.